Detailed here is one T cell receptor (beta chain). The data were taken from a study of cytomegalovirus exposure and HLA in healthy donors. The V gene's germline CDR1 is ENHRY and CDR2 SYGVKD. Trimming took 2 bases from V and 6 from J, leaving 13 bases between them. This CDR3 spans 15 amino acids. It was with 60 Vbeta and 13 Jbeta primers that the PCR ran. The protocol was immunoSEQ multiplex PCR, while the TCRdb copy is restricted to in-frame clones and leaves out a portion. The sample yields nearly 110,000 clones, roughly four fifths seen once. This clonotype was obtained from a man in his fifties in good health and CMV-seronegative. Sequencing was performed on PBMCs. This chain uses TRBV10-3 with TRBJ2-2; maybe TRBD2 (6 bases). CDR3 residues: CAISEPGDTPGELFF. Written as DNA, the CDR3 is TGTGCCATCAGTGAGCCGGGAGATACACCCGGGGAGCTGTTTTTT.